This T cell receptor (beta chain) emerged from a study of blood T cell repertoires in COVID-19. The V and J ends lost 1 base and 10 bases, in that order; junction bases with no gene match: 6. The CDR3 covers 14 residues. CDR1 and CDR2 (germline): MNHEY, SMNVEV (reference sequence). Some clones are missing from TCRdb's copy, which holds only in-frame ones; the method was immunoSEQ multiplex PCR. The sample shows fewer than 200,000 clones, about 84% of them seen only once. The sequenced sample was peripheral blood. The sequence was obtained from a human donor in a cohort sampled during active COVID-19. The chain employs TRBV27 and TRBJ1-1, with 10 bases matching TRBD1. The CDR3 is CASSLLGQGSGAFF. DNA of the CDR3: TGTGCCAGCAGTTTATTGGGACAGGGGTCGGGAGCTTTCTTT.